This entry describes one T cell receptor beta chain. What it recognizes is unknown. This CDR3 has 14 residues. V was clipped by 1 base and J by 7 bases, with 8 bases between them. CDR1 is LGHDT and CDR2 is YNNKEL in the germline V gene (reference sequence). Using immunoSEQ multiplex PCR, the repertoire was profiled, and TCRdb retains in-frame clones only, with some absent. Among over 95,000 clones listed, around 89% were seen once. This sample is drawn from a study of T cell responses to AZD1222 COVID-19 vaccine. Study findings and constraints: Rises in breadth and depth of Spike-specific TCRs came after two AZD1222 doses.

This rearrangement joins TRBV3-1 (or the pseudogene TRBV3-2) to TRBJ1-6, with D hard to call. The origin of this receptor is an adult in good health. Source: peripheral blood, taken on day 0 of AZD1222 vaccination. The CDR3 here is CASSQGYKNSPLHF. The CDR3 DNA reads as TGTGCCAGCAGCCAAGGGTATAAGAATTCACCCCTCCACTTT.